Listed here are 28 T cell receptor beta chains from one sample, sequenced in a study of regulatory T cells in long-lasting Graves disease. Libraries of TCR beta came from iRepertoire HTBI primers plus Arm-PCR of CDR3 regions. TCRdb passed the multiplex PCR reads through MiXCR, listing each CDR3 protein once. The sample has approximately 400,000 distinct CDR3 sequences, 15% seen once. Time point meaning: newly diagnosed GD, antithyroid drugs for less than 3 months. Construction of the TCR library relied on RNA isolated from PBMCs. These data are also associated with another study on T cells in Graves' hyperthyroidism and ophthalmopathy.

The sample in question was peripheral blood mononuclear cells (PBMCs), obtained at new diagnosis, from a patient treated with antithyroid drugs. All receptors come from a woman in her thirties with Graves disease.

This rearrangement joins TRBV19 to TRBJ2-1; 8 bases fit TRBD2. Per the germline V gene, CDR1 is LNHDA and CDR2 is SQIVND (reference sequence). The CDR3 runs to 14 residues. J gave up 0 bases and V 10 bases, and 5 bases lay outside the gene matches. The CDR3 nucleotides read TGTGCCACCAGACTAGCGAACTCCTACAATGAGCAGTTCTTC. This translates into CATRLANSYNEQFF.

This clonotype came up a few times. The chain employs TRBV9 and TRBJ2-2, with 7 bases that match TRBD2. The V gene's germline CDR1 is SGDLS and CDR2 YYNGEE. This CDR3 comprises 13 residues. Trimming at V came to 6 bases and at J to 6 bases, leaving 5 bases not matched to a gene. Here the CDR3 DNA reads TGTGCCAGCAAGGGCGGGAGCCCCGGGGAGCTGTTTTTT. This translates into CASKGGSPGELFF.

This clonotype has only a few counts. The gene calls are TRBV19 and TRBJ1-5, with 10 bases identical to TRBD1. There are 19 residues in the CDR3. J was trimmed by 2 bases and V by 6 bases; bases with no gene match: 16. Germline V lookup: CDR1 LNHDA, CDR2 SQIVND (reference sequence). The CDR3 reads CASRSFRDRGRVGNQPQHF. The CDR3 coding sequence is TGTGCCAGTAGAAGTTTCCGCGACAGGGGGCGAGTCGGCAATCAGCCCCAGCATTTT. Drawing the rest from reference TRBV19 and TRBJ1-5, the complete variable domain is DGGITQSPKYLFRKEGQNVTLSCEQNLNHDAMYWYRQDPGQGLRLIYYSQIVNDFQKGDIAEGYSVSREKKESFPLTVTSAQKNPTAFYLCASRSFRDRGRVGNQPQHFGDGTRLSIL.

The chain combines TRBV3-1 with TRBJ2-1; 14 nucleotides align to TRBD2. The germline gives CDR1 LGHDT, CDR2 YNNKEL (reference sequence). The CDR3 covers 15 residues. The V segment lost 4 bases and the J segment 10 bases; nucleotides outside the gene matches: 6. The CDR3 DNA reads TGTGCCAGCAGCCCCGGACTAGCGGGAGGAGGCGAGCAGTTCTTC. Its protein is CASSPGLAGGGEQFF.

As to this clonotype: With a much larger clone just one base away, this may be a read error. Because the CDR3 is missing its conserved closing phenylalanine or tryptophan, this is likely a read error. The rearrangement links TRBV6-1 to TRBJ2-7; tentative D call: TRBD1 (6 bases). This CDR3 spans 14 amino acids. The germline V gene has CDR1 MNHNS and CDR2 SASEGT. Trimming took off 7 bases at V and 3 bases at J, with 16 bases between the two ends. CDR3 residues: CASKNTGSFYEQYL. The CDR3 DNA is TGTGCCAGCAAGAATACAGGGTCCTTCTACGAGCAGTACCTC.

The chain uses TRBV7-9 and TRBJ1-2; D unclear. The germline V gene has CDR1 SEHNR and CDR2 FQNEAQ (reference sequence). The CDR3 runs 14 residues. Trimming took off 3 bases at V and 4 bases at J, with 12 bases between the two ends. The CDR3 DNA reads TGTGCCAGCAGCTTGGAGCAGGAGGGCTATGGCTACACCTTC. Translated: CASSLEQEGYGYTF.

Many counts were recorded for this clonotype. The genes are TRBV7-3 and TRBJ2-5; D not resolved. CDR3 length equals 15 residues. V was clipped by 4 bases and J by 0 bases, with 12 bases between them. Germline CDR1 and CDR2: SGHTA and FQGTGA. CDR3 in amino acids: CASSSIDSNQETQYF. CDR3 DNA: TGTGCCAGCAGCTCCATCGACTCGAACCAAGAGACCCAGTACTTC.

The V and J genes are TRBV28 and TRBJ1-1; tentatively, D is TRBD1 (5 bases). The V end was cut by 6 bases, the J end by 12 bases, with 17 bases between. CDR3 size: 12 residues. The germline V gene encodes CDR1 MDHEN and CDR2 SYDVKM. CDR3 residues: CASRAPGLYTFF. The CDR3 bases are TGTGCCAGCAGAGCACCGGGACTCTACACTTTCTTT.

The chain joins TRBV4-1 to TRBJ2-3; 9 bases map to TRBD2. The J segment lost 5 bases and the V segment lost 4 bases, leaving 10 bases of the junction unmatched. Per the germline V gene, CDR1 is MGHRA and CDR2 is YSYEKL. CDR3 length: 16 residues. This CDR3 is CASSPFSGSLEDTQYF. The CDR3 nucleotides are TGCGCCAGCAGCCCCTTTAGCGGGAGTCTCGAAGATACGCAGTATTTT.

In this sample, this clonotype turned up many times. This chain connects TRBV20-1 to TRBJ2-7; weak D call: TRBD2 (5 bases). CDR3 length: 13 amino acids. V was trimmed by 6 bases and J by 7 bases, leaving 19 bases between them. CDR1 is DFQATT and CDR2 is SNEGSKA in the germline V gene (reference sequence). DNA for the CDR3: TGCAGTGCCCGTGGACTTCCAGGTCGAGAGCAGTACTTC. It codes for CSARGLPGREQYF.

This clonotype was picked up many times. The genes are TRBV2 and TRBJ1-1; D gene uncertain. The CDR3 contains 15 residues. Germline-derived CDR1 and CDR2 are SNHLY and FYNNEI. V lost 8 bases to trimming and J lost 0 bases, with 16 bases between them. CDR3 sequence (DNA): TGTGCCAGCCTTCGGGCGGATCCCATGAACACTGAAGCTTTCTTT. It specifies CASLRADPMNTEAFF.

This clonotype was observed at least ten times. The J gene is TRBJ1-3, the V gene TRBV2; no reliable D call. The CDR3 runs 14 residues. Germline CDR1 reads SNHLY; CDR2 reads FYNNEI. Trimming left V 8 bases short and J 0 bases short, with 11 bases between. The CDR3 nucleotides read TGTGCCAGCTCCGGGAGCAGCTCTGGAAACACCATATATTTT. Its translation is CASSGSSSGNTIYF. Complete variable domain (other parts from reference TRBV2 and TRBJ1-3): EPEVTQTPSHQVTQMGQEVILRCVPISNHLYFYWYRQILGQKVEFLVSFYNNEISEKSEIFDDQFSVERPDGSNFTLKIRSTKLEDSAMYFCASSGSSSGNTIYFGEGSWLTVV.

On this clonotype: A read error may account for a junction end that differs from germline. The chain recombines TRBV5-1 with TRBJ2-2; 9 positions match TRBD1. CDR3 length equals 14 residues. The germline CDR1 and CDR2 sequences are SGHRS and YFSETQ. CDR3 DNA: TGCGCCAGCAGGGGACAGGGTCAGTCCGGGGAGCTGCTTTTT. This translates into CASRGQGQSGELLF.

V gene TRBV18 combines with J gene TRBJ2-7; 8 nucleotides agree with TRBD1. Germline V gene sequence: CDR1 KGHSH, CDR2 LQKENI. V lost 3 bases and J lost 3; bases outside the gene matches: 4. The CDR3 has 14 residues. CDR3 sequence: CASSPDRAVYEQYF. The CDR3 DNA reads TGTGCCAGCTCACCGGACAGGGCGGTCTACGAGCAGTACTTC.

This clonotype was seen repeatedly, ten times or more. The gene calls are TRBV7-8 and TRBJ1-1; 7 bases match TRBD1. The germline V gene has CDR1 SGHVS and CDR2 FQNEAQ. V gave up 2 bases and J gave up 0 bases; unmatched junction bases: 15. The CDR3 is 19 amino acids. The chain's CDR3 is CASSLPRREQGRLNTEAFF. Written as DNA, the CDR3 is TGTGCCAGCAGCTTACCTCGCCGGGAACAGGGGAGGTTGAACACTGAAGCTTTCTTT.

This clonotype was detected once. The rearrangement links TRBV11-2 to TRBJ2-3, with 12 positions matching TRBD2. This CDR3 contains 16 residues. The V and J ends lost 5 bases and 4 bases, in that order; junction bases with no gene match: 7. From germline, CDR1 is SGHAT and CDR2 FQNNGV. CDR3 DNA: TGTGCCAGCAGCCCCCTAGCGGGAGGGGGTGCAGATACGCAGTATTTT. Its translation is CASSPLAGGGADTQYF.

The genes are TRBV5-6 and TRBJ2-7; 7 nucleotides match TRBD2. The CDR3 length is 15 residues. CDR1 is SGHDT, CDR2 YYEEEE, per germline. V shed 4 bases, J shed 3 bases, and the junction held 10 bases outside the gene matches. In DNA form, the CDR3 reads TGTGCCAGCAGCCAACCGGGACTATCGGTCTACGAGCAGTACTTC. Translation gives CASSQPGLSVYEQYF. The full variable domain, its missing parts supplied by reference TRBV5-6 and TRBJ2-7, is DAGVTQSPTHLIKTRGQQVTLRCSPKSGHDTVSWYQQALGQGPQFIFQYYEEEERQRGNFPDRFSGHQFPNYSSELNVNALLLGDSALYLCASSQPGLSVYEQYFGPGTRLTVT.

The chain has TRBV9 and TRBJ2-3; 12 positions match TRBD2. V was clipped by 2 bases and J by 3 bases; unmatched bases: 7. Germline assignment: CDR1 SGDLS and CDR2 YYNGEE. The CDR3 spans 17 residues. CDR3 in amino acids: CASSVGLAGLFTDTQYF. Here the CDR3 DNA reads TGTGCCAGCAGCGTGGGACTAGCGGGTCTCTTTACAGATACGCAGTATTTT.

This clonotype appeared many times. The J gene is TRBJ2-1, the V gene TRBV30, with 10 bases matching TRBD2. The ends lost 0 bases at V and 10 bases at J; junction bases unmatched: 12. Germline values: CDR1 GTSNPN, CDR2 SVGIG (reference sequence). CDR3 size: 16 residues. CDR3 DNA: TGTGCCTGGAGTGTAGGACTAGCGGTCTCAGCACGGGAGCAGTTCTTC. It yields the protein CAWSVGLAVSAREQFF.

The V call is TRBV15, the J call TRBJ1-4; no reliable D call. CDR3 length: 15 amino acids. The V end lost 0 bases, the J end lost 8 bases, and 13 bases lay between the germline ends. In germline, CDR1 is LNHNV, CDR2 YYDKDF (reference sequence). The CDR3 nucleotides are TGTGCCACCAGCAGAGATCCGGACTTTAAGGAAAAACTGTTTTTT. It codes for CATSRDPDFKEKLFF.

This clonotype appeared many times. The chain joins TRBV20-1 to TRBJ1-3, with unresolved D. CDR3 length equals 13 residues. Looked up from germline, CDR1 is DFQATT and CDR2 is SNEGSKA (reference sequence). V was trimmed by 6 bases and J by 0 bases, leaving 9 bases between them. The CDR3 reads CSARSGSGNTIYF. CDR3 nucleotide sequence: TGCAGTGCGCGAAGCGGCTCTGGAAACACCATATATTTT.

The gene calls are TRBV12-3 or TRBV12-4 and TRBJ2-2, with no clear D. The CDR3 consists of 17 residues. V was pared by 4 bases and J by 1 base, with 16 bases between. The CDR3 DNA reads TGTGCCAGCAGTTCGTTATCACGCAGGAGGAACACCGGGGAGCTGTTTTTT. It translates to CASSSLSRRRNTGELFF.

This clonotype was picked up many times. The chain combines TRBV12-3 or TRBV12-4 with TRBJ2-1; D uncertain. This CDR3 comprises 13 residues. V was trimmed by 7 bases and J by 4 bases, leaving 11 bases between them. The CDR3 DNA follows: TGTGCCAGCACTTACGGGCCTTACAATGAGCAGTTCTTC. This encodes CASTYGPYNEQFF.

The chain combines TRBV29-1 with TRBJ2-5, with a possible D match to TRBD2 (6 bases). Germline V gene sequence: CDR1 SQVTM, CDR2 ANQGSEA. With 5 bases removed from V and 3 bases from J, the gap between germline ends came to 10 bases. The CDR3 is made up of 12 amino acids. The CDR3 nucleotides are TGCAGCGTTCTGGGACTCGAAGAGACCCAGTACTTC. It codes for CSVLGLEETQYF.

This clonotype was observed a few times. The chain links TRBV7-6 to TRBJ2-7; D uncertain. V lost 1 base to trimming and J lost 2 bases, with 9 bases between them. The CDR3 length is 14 residues. From germline, CDR1 is SGHVS and CDR2 FNYEAQ. CDR3: CASSLGGKAYEQYF. The DNA for the CDR3 is TGTGCCAGCAGCTTAGGTGGGAAGGCCTACGAGCAGTACTTC.

This clonotype was detected once. The genes are TRBV9 and TRBJ2-3; no reliable D call. The CDR3 is made up of 15 amino acids. Trimming removed 0 bases from V and 2 bases from J, with 10 bases in between. CDR1 is SGDLS, CDR2 YYNGEE, per germline. CDR3 coding DNA: TGTGCCAGCAGCGTAGATAGCCTCTCCACAGATACGCAGTATTTT. Encoded protein: CASSVDSLSTDTQYF. The entire variable domain, with the rest obtained from reference TRBV9 and TRBJ2-3, is as follows: DSGVTQTPKHLITATGQRVTLRCSPRSGDLSVYWYQQSLDQGLQFLIQYYNGEERAKGNILERFSAQQFPDLHSELNLSSLELGDSALYFCASSVDSLSTDTQYFGPGTRLTVL.

Of note for this clonotype: This could be a read error, since a much larger clone is one nucleotide away. V usage is TRBV6-9 and J usage is TRBJ2-3; 10 bases fit TRBD2. CDR1 is MNHGY, CDR2 SVAAGI, per germline. The CDR3 has 15 amino acids. In nucleotides, the CDR3 is TGTGCCAGCAGTTCCGGGACTAGCGAGACAGATGCGCAGTATTTT. Translation: CASSSGTSETDAQYF.

With regard to this clonotype: A read error may explain this, as a much larger clone is one base away. J is TRBJ1-5 and V is TRBV6-1; 9 nucleotides align to TRBD1. This CDR3 spans 14 amino acids. The germline CDR1 and CDR2 sequences are MNHNS and SASEGT. DNA for the CDR3: TGTGCCAGCCGCCGAACAGGGGGCAATCGGCCCCAGCATTTT. Translation gives CASRRTGGNRPQHF.